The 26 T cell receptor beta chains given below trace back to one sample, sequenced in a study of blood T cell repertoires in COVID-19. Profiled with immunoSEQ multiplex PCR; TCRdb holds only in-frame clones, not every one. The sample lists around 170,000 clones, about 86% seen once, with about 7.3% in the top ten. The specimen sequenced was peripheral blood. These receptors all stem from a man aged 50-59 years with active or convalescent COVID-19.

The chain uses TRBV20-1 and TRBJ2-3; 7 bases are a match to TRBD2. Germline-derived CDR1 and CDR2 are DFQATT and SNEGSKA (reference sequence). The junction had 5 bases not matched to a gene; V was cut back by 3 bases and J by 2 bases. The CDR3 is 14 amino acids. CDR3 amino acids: CSASDAGDTDTQYF. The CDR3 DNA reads TGCAGTGCTAGTGACGCGGGGGACACAGATACGCAGTATTTT.

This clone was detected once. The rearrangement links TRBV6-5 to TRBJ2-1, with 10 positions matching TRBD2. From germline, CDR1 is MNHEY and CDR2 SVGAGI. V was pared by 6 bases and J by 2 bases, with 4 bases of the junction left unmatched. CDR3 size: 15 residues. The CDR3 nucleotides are TGTGCCAGCAGCGTACTAGCGGGACCCTACAATGAGCAGTTCTTC. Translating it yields CASSVLAGPYNEQFF.

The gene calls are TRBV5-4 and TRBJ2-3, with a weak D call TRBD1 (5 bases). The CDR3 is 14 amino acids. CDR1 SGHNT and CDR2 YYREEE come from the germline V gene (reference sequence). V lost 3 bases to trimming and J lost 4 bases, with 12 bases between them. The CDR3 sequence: CASSSNQGADTQYF. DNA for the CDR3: TGTGCCAGCAGCTCCAACCAAGGGGCAGATACGCAGTATTTT.

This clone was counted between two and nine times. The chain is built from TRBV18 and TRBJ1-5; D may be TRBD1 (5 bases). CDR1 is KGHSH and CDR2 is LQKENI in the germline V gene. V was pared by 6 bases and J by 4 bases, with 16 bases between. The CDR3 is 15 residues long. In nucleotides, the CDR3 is TGTGCCAGCTCCCTGGTCGGAGGGGAGAATCAGCCCCAGCATTTT. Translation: CASSLVGGENQPQHF.

The CDR3 nucleotides are TGTGCCAGAAGCCCCACTAGCGGGGGCTACAATGAGCAGTTCTTC. Protein: CARSPTSGGYNEQFF. The chain joins TRBV5-3 to TRBJ2-1, with 11 bases aligning to TRBD2. TRBV5-3 has ORF status, its function being uncertain. The CDR3 has 15 residues. J was trimmed by 3 bases and V by 4 bases; bases with no gene match: 3.

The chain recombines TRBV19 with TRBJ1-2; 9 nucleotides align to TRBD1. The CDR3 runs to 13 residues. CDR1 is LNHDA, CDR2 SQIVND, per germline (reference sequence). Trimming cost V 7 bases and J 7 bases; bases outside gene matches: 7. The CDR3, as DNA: TGTGCCAGTACGAAACAGGGGGCGCTTGGCTACACCTTC. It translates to CASTKQGALGYTF.

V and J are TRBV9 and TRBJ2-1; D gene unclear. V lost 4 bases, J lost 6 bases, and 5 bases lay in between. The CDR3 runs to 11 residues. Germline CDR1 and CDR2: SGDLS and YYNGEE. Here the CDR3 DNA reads TGTGCCAGCAGCATTAGCAATGAGCAGTTCTTC. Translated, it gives CASSISNEQFF.

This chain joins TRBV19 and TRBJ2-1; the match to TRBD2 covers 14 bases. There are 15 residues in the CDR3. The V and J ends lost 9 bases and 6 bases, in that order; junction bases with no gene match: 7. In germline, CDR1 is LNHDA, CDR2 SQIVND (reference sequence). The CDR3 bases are TGTGCCAGCAGACTAGCGGGAGGGCCGGTCAATGAGCAGTTCTTC. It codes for CASRLAGGPVNEQFF. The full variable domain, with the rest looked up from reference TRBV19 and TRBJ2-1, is DGGITQSPKYLFRKEGQNVTLSCEQNLNHDAMYWYRQDPGQGLRLIYYSQIVNDFQKGDIAEGYSVSREKKESFPLTVTSAQKNPTAFYLCASRLAGGPVNEQFFGPGTRLTVL.

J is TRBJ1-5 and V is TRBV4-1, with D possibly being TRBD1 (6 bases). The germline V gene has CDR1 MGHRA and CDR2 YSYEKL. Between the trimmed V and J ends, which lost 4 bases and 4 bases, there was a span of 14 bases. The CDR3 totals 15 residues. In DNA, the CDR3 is TGCGCCAGCAGCCCCTCGGGCAGGGGAAATCAGCCCCAGCATTTT. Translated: CASSPSGRGNQPQHF.

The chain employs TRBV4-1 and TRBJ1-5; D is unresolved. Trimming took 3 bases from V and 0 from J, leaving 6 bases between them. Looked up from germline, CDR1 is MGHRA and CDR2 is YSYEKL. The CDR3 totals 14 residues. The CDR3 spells CASSQEFSNQPQHF. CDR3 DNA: TGCGCCAGCAGCCAGGAGTTTAGCAATCAGCCCCAGCATTTT.

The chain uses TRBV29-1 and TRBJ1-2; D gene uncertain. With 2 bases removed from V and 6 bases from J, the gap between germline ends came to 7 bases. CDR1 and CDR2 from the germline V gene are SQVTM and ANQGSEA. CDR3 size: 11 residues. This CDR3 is CSVERSDGYTF. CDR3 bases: TGCAGCGTTGAACGGTCGGATGGCTACACCTTC.

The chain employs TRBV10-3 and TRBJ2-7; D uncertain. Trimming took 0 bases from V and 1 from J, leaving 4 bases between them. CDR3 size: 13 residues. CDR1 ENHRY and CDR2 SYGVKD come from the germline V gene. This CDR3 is CAISESPSYEQYF. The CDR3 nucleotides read TGTGCCATCAGTGAGTCTCCGTCCTACGAGCAGTACTTC.

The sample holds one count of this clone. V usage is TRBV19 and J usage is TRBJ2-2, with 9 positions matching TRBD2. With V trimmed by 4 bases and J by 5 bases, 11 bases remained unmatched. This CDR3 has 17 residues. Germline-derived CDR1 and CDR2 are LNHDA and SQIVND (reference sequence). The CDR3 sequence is CASSNPGAGGTTGELFF. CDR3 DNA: TGTGCCAGTAGTAACCCCGGCGCGGGGGGGACAACCGGGGAGCTGTTTTTT.

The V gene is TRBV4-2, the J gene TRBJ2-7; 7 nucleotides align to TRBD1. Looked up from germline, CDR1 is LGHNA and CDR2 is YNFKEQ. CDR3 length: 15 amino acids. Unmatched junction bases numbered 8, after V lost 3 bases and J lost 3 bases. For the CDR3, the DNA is TGTGCCAGCAGCCAGTACCGGGACAGAATCTACGAGCAGTACTTC. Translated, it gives CASSQYRDRIYEQYF.

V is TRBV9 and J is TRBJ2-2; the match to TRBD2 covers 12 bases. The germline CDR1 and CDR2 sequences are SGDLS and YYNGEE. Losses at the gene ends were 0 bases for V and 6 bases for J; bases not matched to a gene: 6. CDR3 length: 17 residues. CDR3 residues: CASSVASSGGAAGELFF. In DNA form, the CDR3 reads TGTGCCAGCAGCGTAGCGTCTAGCGGGGGGGCGGCCGGGGAGCTGTTTTTT.

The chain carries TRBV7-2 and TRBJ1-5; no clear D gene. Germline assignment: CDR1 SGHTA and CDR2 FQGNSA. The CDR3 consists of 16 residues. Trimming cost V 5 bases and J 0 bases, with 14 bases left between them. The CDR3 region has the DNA TGTGCCAGCAGCCGCCTTGGCGGATATAGCAATCAGCCCCAGCATTTT. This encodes CASSRLGGYSNQPQHF.

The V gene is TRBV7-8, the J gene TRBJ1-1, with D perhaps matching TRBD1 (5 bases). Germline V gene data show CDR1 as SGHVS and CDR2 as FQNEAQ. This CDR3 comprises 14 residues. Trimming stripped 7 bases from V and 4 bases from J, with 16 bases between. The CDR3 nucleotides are TGTGCCAGCACCCTTGCGGGGGTATCCACTGAAGCTTTCTTT. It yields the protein CASTLAGVSTEAFF.

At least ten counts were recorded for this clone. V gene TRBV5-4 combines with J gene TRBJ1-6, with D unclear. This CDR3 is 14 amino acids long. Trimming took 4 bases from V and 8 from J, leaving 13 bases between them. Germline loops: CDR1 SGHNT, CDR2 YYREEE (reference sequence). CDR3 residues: CASSARYSDSPLHF. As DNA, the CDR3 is TGTGCCAGCAGCGCACGGTACTCGGATTCACCCCTCCACTTT. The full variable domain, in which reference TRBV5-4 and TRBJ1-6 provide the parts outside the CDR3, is ETGVTQSPTHLIKTRGQQVTLRCSSQSGHNTVSWYQQALGQGPQFIFQYYREEENGRGNFPPRFSGLQFPNYSSELNVNALELDDSALYLCASSARYSDSPLHFGNGTRLTVT.

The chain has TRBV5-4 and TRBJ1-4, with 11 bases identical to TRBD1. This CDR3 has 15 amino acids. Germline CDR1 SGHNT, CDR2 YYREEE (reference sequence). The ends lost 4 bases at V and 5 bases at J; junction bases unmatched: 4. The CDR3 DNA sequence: TGTGCCAGCAGCCCGGACAGGGGGCTGAATGAAAAACTGTTTTTT. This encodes CASSPDRGLNEKLFF.

CDR3 coding DNA: TGTGCCATCAGTGAACCCGGACGGGGGAGCTCCTACGAGCAGTACTTC. It codes for CAISEPGRGSSYEQYF. The chain carries TRBV10-3 and TRBJ2-7; weak D call: TRBD2 (6 bases). This CDR3 region has 16 residues. V lost 3 bases, J lost 0 bases, and 15 bases lay in between. Germline values: CDR1 ENHRY, CDR2 SYGVKD.

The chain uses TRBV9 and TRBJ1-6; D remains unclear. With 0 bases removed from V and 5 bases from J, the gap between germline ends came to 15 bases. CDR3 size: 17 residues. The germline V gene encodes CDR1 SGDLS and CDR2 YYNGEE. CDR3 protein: CASSVGMAGSDNSPLHF. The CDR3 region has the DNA TGTGCCAGCAGCGTAGGAATGGCGGGGTCGGATAATTCACCCCTCCACTTT.

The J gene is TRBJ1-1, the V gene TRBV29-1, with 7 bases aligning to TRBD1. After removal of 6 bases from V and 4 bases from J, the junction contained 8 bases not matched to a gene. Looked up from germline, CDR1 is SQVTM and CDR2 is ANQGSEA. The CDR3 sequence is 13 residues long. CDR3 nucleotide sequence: TGCAGCGTCCGTGGACAGGTTGGCACTGAAGCTTTCTTT. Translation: CSVRGQVGTEAFF. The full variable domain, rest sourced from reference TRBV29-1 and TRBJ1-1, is SAVISQKPSRDICQRGTSLTIQCQVDSQVTMMFWYRQQPGQSLTLIATANQGSEATYESGFVIDKFPISRPNLTFSTLTVSNMSPEDSSIYLCSVRGQVGTEAFFGQGTRLTVV.

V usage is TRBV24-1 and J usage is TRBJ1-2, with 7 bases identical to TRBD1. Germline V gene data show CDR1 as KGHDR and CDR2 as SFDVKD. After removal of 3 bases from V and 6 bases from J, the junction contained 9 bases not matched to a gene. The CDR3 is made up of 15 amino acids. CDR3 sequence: CATSDPSGQLNGYTF. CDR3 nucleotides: TGTGCCACCAGTGATCCCTCGGGACAGTTGAATGGCTACACCTTC.

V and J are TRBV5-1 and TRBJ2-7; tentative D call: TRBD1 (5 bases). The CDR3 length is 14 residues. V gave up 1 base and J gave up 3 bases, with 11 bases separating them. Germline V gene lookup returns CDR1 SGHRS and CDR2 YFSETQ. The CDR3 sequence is CASSLQGNNYEQYF. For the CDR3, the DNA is TGCGCCAGCAGCTTGCAGGGAAACAACTACGAGCAGTACTTC.

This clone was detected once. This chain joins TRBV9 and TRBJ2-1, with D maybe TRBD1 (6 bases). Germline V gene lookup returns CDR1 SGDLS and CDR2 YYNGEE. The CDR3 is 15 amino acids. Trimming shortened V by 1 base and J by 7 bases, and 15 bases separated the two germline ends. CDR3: CASSVSPGQTNEQFF. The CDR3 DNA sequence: TGTGCCAGCAGCGTATCGCCGGGACAAACTAATGAGCAGTTCTTC.

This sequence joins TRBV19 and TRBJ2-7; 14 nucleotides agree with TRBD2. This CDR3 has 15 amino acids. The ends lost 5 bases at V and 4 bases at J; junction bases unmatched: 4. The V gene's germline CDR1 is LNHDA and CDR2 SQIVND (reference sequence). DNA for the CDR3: TGTGCCAGTAGTCCCCGGACTAGCGGGAGGTACGAGCAGTACTTC. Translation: CASSPRTSGRYEQYF.